The 25 T cell receptor beta chains reported below all come from one sample, sequenced in a study of CD8 T cells in Susac syndrome. It was with random hexamers that roughly 0.45 to 1 ug RNA was reverse transcribed. TCRdb redid the calling of the immunoSEQ multiplex PCR reads with MiXCR, one entry per CDR3 protein. The table lists hundreds of thousands of distinct CDR3 sequences, about 95% of them singletons. Sample: CD4+ T cells from PBMCs. Receptors originate from a human donor with multiple sclerosis.

This clonotype has a single count. Here the CDR3 DNA reads TGTGCCAGCAGCCCAAGATTGGAGAGAGTCTCCTACGAGCAGTACTTC. Protein: CASSPRLERVSYEQYF. This chain links TRBV14 with TRBJ2-7; no clear D gene. Germline V gives CDR1 SGHDN, CDR2 FVKESK. V was cut by 4 bases and J by 0 bases, with 16 bases left in between. The CDR3 consists of 16 residues.

This clonotype was recorded once. This chain uses TRBV29-1 with TRBJ2-3; 10 bases are shared with TRBD2. Trimming took 7 bases from V and 4 from J; bases not matched to a gene: 5. The CDR3 is 13 amino acids. CDR1 is SQVTM and CDR2 is ANQGSEA in the germline V gene. The CDR3 DNA reads TGCAGCGCTACTAGCGGGGACGCAGATACGCAGTATTTT. This translates into CSATSGDADTQYF.

The chain has TRBV11-2 and TRBJ2-1; weak D call: TRBD2 (5 bases). The CDR3 loop spans 13 amino acids. Germline-derived CDR1 and CDR2 are SGHAT and FQNNGV. V was pared by 3 bases and J by 5 bases, with 8 bases between. The DNA for the CDR3 is TGTGCCAGCAGCTTGGAAGCGGACAATGAGCAGTTCTTC. Translated: CASSLEADNEQFF. Full variable domain (missing parts from reference TRBV11-2 and TRBJ2-1): EAGVAQSPRYKIIEKRQSVAFWCNPISGHATLYWYQQILGQGPKLLIQFQNNGVVDDSQLPKDRFSAERLKGVDSTLKIQPAKLEDSAVYLCASSLEADNEQFFGPGTRLTVL.

This chain uses TRBV9 with TRBJ2-1; D is perhaps TRBD2 (6 bases). Germline V gene lookup returns CDR1 SGDLS and CDR2 YYNGEE. V dropped 5 bases and J dropped 1 base, with 13 bases sitting between them. The CDR3 contains 15 residues. The CDR3 is CASSLGGLSYNEQFF. The CDR3 DNA is TGTGCCAGCAGTCTCGGGGGACTTTCCTACAATGAGCAGTTCTTC.

The chain is built from TRBV4-2 and TRBJ1-1, with a weak D call TRBD1 (5 bases). Trimming removed 1 base from V and 4 bases from J, with 13 bases in between. Germline V gives CDR1 LGHNA, CDR2 YNFKEQ. The CDR3 runs to 15 residues. The CDR3 is CASSQAGSGGTEAFF. The CDR3 DNA reads TGTGCCAGCAGCCAAGCAGGGTCGGGGGGCACTGAAGCTTTCTTT.

The chain uses TRBV6-1 and TRBJ2-3; 9 bases map to TRBD1. The J segment lost 3 bases and the V segment lost 4 bases, leaving 8 bases of the junction unmatched. The CDR3 runs 16 residues. Germline CDR1 is MNHNS and CDR2 is SASEGT. CDR3 sequence (DNA): TGTGCCAGCAGTGCAACAGGGGGCGCGGGGACAGATACGCAGTATTTT. Translation gives CASSATGGAGTDTQYF.

The chain joins TRBV30 to TRBJ2-5; 7 nucleotides line up with TRBD1. The CDR3 totals 14 residues. V lost 3 bases, J lost 5 bases, and 9 bases stayed unmatched. Germline V CDR1 and CDR2: GTSNPN, SVGIG (reference sequence). The CDR3 coding sequence is TGTGCCTGGAGATCTCTAGGGGGCATCGAGACCCAGTACTTC. Protein product: CAWRSLGGIETQYF. The full variable domain, with the rest looked up from reference TRBV30 and TRBJ2-5, is SQTIHQWPATLVQPVGSPLSLECTVEGTSNPNLYWYRQAAGRGLQLLFYSVGIGQISSEVPQNLSASRPQDRQFILSSKKLLLSDSGFYLCAWRSLGGIETQYFGPGTRLLVL.

V is TRBV3-1 and J is TRBJ2-1; TRBD2 aligns across 10 bases. The CDR3 has 15 amino acids. After removal of 7 bases from V and 9 bases from J, the junction contained 12 bases not matched to a gene. Per the germline V gene, CDR1 is LGHDT and CDR2 is YNNKEL (reference sequence). CDR3 in amino acids: CASKDLAGALGEQFF. The CDR3 region has the DNA TGTGCCAGCAAAGACCTAGCGGGGGCCTTGGGTGAGCAGTTCTTC.

The chain is built from TRBV9 and TRBJ1-1; D is ambiguous. The CDR3 spans 13 residues. Trimming took off 4 bases at V and 2 bases at J, with 9 bases between the two ends. CDR1 and CDR2 from the germline V gene are SGDLS and YYNGEE. The CDR3 loop is CASSMWTNTEAFF. The CDR3 DNA sequence: TGTGCCAGCAGCATGTGGACTAACACTGAAGCTTTCTTT.

This rearrangement joins TRBV24-1 to TRBJ2-1, with 11 bases aligning to TRBD2. V shed 3 bases, J shed 8 bases, and the junction held 8 bases outside the gene matches. Germline CDR1 is KGHDR and CDR2 is SFDVKD. CDR3 length equals 16 residues. The CDR3 DNA follows: TGTGCCACCAGTGATGCCGTAGCGGGAGGGCAGGATGAGCAGTTCTTC. Its protein is CATSDAVAGGQDEQFF.

The chain joins TRBV9 to TRBJ2-7; D uncertain. Germline V gene data show CDR1 as SGDLS and CDR2 as YYNGEE. This CDR3 spans 12 amino acids. Trimming shortened V by 2 bases and J by 6 bases, and 9 bases separated the two germline ends. Written as DNA, the CDR3 is TGTGCCAGCAGCGTCCGAGACGGCGAGCAGTACTTC. Its translation: CASSVRDGEQYF.

The chain combines TRBV24-1 with TRBJ2-3; TRBD2 matches at 9 bases. Germline-derived CDR1 and CDR2 are KGHDR and SFDVKD. The V and J ends lost 4 bases and 1 base, in that order; junction bases with no gene match: 2. The CDR3 loop spans 15 amino acids. The CDR3 DNA follows: TGTGCCACCAGTGACCGACTAGCGGGCACAGATACGCAGTATTTT. It specifies CATSDRLAGTDTQYF.

This chain joins TRBV5-6 and TRBJ2-5, with D possibly being TRBD2 (6 bases). CDR3 length equals 15 residues. Trimming shortened V by 0 bases and J by 5 bases, and 14 bases separated the two germline ends. CDR1 is SGHDT, CDR2 YYEEEE, per germline. CDR3 sequence reads: CASSLDAGGQETQYF. In DNA form, the CDR3 reads TGTGCCAGCAGCTTGGATGCAGGAGGGCAGGAGACCCAGTACTTC.

The chain uses TRBV2 and TRBJ1-5; 11 bases match TRBD1. From germline, CDR1 is SNHLY and CDR2 FYNNEI. The CDR3 has 15 amino acids. The trim removed 6 bases at V and 5 bases at J, leaving 6 bases unmatched. The CDR3 is CASSPRTGGDQPQHF. In DNA, the CDR3 is TGTGCCAGCAGCCCGAGGACAGGGGGCGATCAGCCCCAGCATTTT.

This clonotype was observed once. The CDR3 DNA follows: TGCAGTGCTAGAGCTGTGGGGGGCGATAGGAATGAGCAGTTCTTC. Amino acid sequence: CSARAVGGDRNEQFF. The V and J genes are TRBV20-1 and TRBJ2-1; D is tentatively TRBD1 or TRBD2 (6 bases each). The germline gives CDR1 DFQATT, CDR2 SNEGSKA (reference sequence). Deletions cut 1 base from V and 7 bases from J, with 17 bases between. The CDR3 loop spans 15 amino acids.

The gene calls are TRBV20-1 and TRBJ1-1; possibly TRBD1 for D (6 bases). Germline CDR1 DFQATT, CDR2 SNEGSKA (reference sequence). Trimming removed 6 bases at V and 1 base at J, with 12 bases between. This CDR3 contains 13 residues. CDR3: CSAGGHTNTEAFF. The CDR3 DNA reads as TGCAGTGCCGGGGGCCACACGAACACTGAAGCTTTCTTT.

This clonotype was seen a few times. The gene calls are TRBV18 and TRBJ2-3; D not certain. Germline V gene data show CDR1 as KGHSH and CDR2 as LQKENI. CDR3 length: 12 residues. V lost 6 bases, J lost 3 bases, and 7 bases lay in between. This CDR3 reads CASSSRTDTQYF. CDR3 coding DNA: TGTGCCAGCTCGAGTAGGACAGATACGCAGTATTTT. Drawing the rest from reference TRBV18 and TRBJ2-3, the complete variable domain is NAGVMQNPRHLVRRRGQEARLRCSPMKGHSHVYWYRQLPEEGLKFMVYLQKENIIDESGMPKERFSAEFPKEGPSILRIQQVVRGDSAAYFCASSSRTDTQYFGPGTRLTVL.

This chain connects TRBV7-2 to TRBJ2-1; 7 nucleotides agree with TRBD1. The CDR3 covers 16 residues. In germline, CDR1 is SGHTA, CDR2 FQGNSA. The CDR3 DNA reads as TGTAGGATCCGATACAGTCAATCGAGGGGGCACAATGAGCAGTTCTTC. It yields the protein CRIRYSQSRGHNEQFF.

The chain recombines TRBV18 with TRBJ2-5; the D gene is possibly TRBD2 (5 bases). This CDR3 comprises 13 residues. Deletions cut 4 bases from V and 2 bases from J, with 8 bases between. Germline assignment: CDR1 KGHSH and CDR2 LQKENI. The DNA of the CDR3 is TGTGCCAGCTCACGACGGGAACAAGAGACCCAGTACTTC. Translation: CASSRREQETQYF. Full variable domain (missing parts from reference TRBV18 and TRBJ2-5): NAGVMQNPRHLVRRRGQEARLRCSPMKGHSHVYWYRQLPEEGLKFMVYLQKENIIDESGMPKERFSAEFPKEGPSILRIQQVVRGDSAAYFCASSRREQETQYFGPGTRLLVL.

This clonotype was found a few times. The chain carries TRBV7-9 and TRBJ2-1; no clear D gene. Looked up from germline, CDR1 is SEHNR and CDR2 is FQNEAQ (reference sequence). There are 15 residues in the CDR3. V shed 3 bases and J shed 0 bases, with 9 bases lying between them. DNA of the CDR3: TGTGCCAGCAGCTTTTATTTGAGCTCCTACAATGAGCAGTTCTTC. Protein product: CASSFYLSSYNEQFF. The whole variable domain, filled in from reference TRBV7-9 and TRBJ2-1, reads DTGVSQNPRHKITKRGQNVTFRCDPISEHNRLYWYRQTLGQGPEFLTYFQNEAQLEKSRLLSDRFSAERPKGSFSTLEIQRTEQGDSAMYLCASSFYLSSYNEQFFGPGTRLTVL.

V is TRBV7-2 and J is TRBJ1-5; D unclear. The CDR3 sequence is 14 residues long. With 1 base removed from V and 6 bases from J, the gap between germline ends came to 10 bases. The germline gives CDR1 SGHTA, CDR2 FQGNSA. The DNA for the CDR3 is TGTGCCAGCAGCTTAGGCAGATCGGGTCAGCCCCAGCATTTT. This encodes CASSLGRSGQPQHF. Full variable domain (missing parts from reference TRBV7-2 and TRBJ1-5): GAGVSQSPSNKVTEKGKDVELRCDPISGHTALYWYRQSLGQGLEFLIYFQGNSAPDKSGLPSDRFSAERTGGSVSTLTIQRTQQEDSAVYLCASSLGRSGQPQHFGDGTRLSIL.

This chain uses TRBV15 with TRBJ2-3; TRBD2 matches at 8 bases. V lost 5 bases to trimming and J lost 4 bases; unmatched junction nucleotides: 5. In germline, CDR1 is LNHNV, CDR2 YYDKDF (reference sequence). The CDR3 sequence is 14 residues long. This chain's CDR3 is CATSGLAGPDTQYF. CDR3 coding DNA: TGTGCCACCAGCGGCCTAGCGGGTCCAGATACGCAGTATTTT.

This chain links TRBV7-6 with TRBJ1-2; D is ambiguous. The V end was cut by 3 bases, the J end by 4 bases, with 9 bases between. The germline CDR1 and CDR2 sequences are SGHVS and FNYEAQ. The CDR3 runs to 13 residues. Written as DNA, the CDR3 is TGTGCCAGCAGCTTTTCAGCAACCTATGGCTACACCTTC. This codes for CASSFSATYGYTF. Drawing the rest from reference TRBV7-6 and TRBJ1-2, the complete variable domain is GAGVSQSPRYKVTKRGQDVALRCDPISGHVSLYWYRQALGQGPEFLTYFNYEAQQDKSGLPNDRFSAERPEGSISTLTIQRTEQRDSAMYRCASSFSATYGYTFGSGTRLTVV.

The chain links TRBV6-5 to TRBJ2-5; possibly TRBD1 for D (6 bases). Trimming left V 0 bases short and J 4 bases short, with 18 bases between. This CDR3 spans 17 amino acids. Germline CDR1 and CDR2: MNHEY and SVGAGI. The CDR3 DNA reads as TGTGCCAGCAGTTACTCCCTAGGAGGCAGGGGTGGAGAGACCCAGTACTTC. Translated: CASSYSLGGRGGETQYF.

The V gene is TRBV12-3 or TRBV12-4, the J gene TRBJ1-2, with D possibly TRBD1 on 6 matching bases. V lost 5 bases, J lost 0 bases, and 10 bases lay in between. This CDR3 contains 14 residues. The CDR3, as DNA: TGTGCCAGCAGTCCGGGACATACTAACTATGGCTACACCTTC. It yields the protein CASSPGHTNYGYTF.